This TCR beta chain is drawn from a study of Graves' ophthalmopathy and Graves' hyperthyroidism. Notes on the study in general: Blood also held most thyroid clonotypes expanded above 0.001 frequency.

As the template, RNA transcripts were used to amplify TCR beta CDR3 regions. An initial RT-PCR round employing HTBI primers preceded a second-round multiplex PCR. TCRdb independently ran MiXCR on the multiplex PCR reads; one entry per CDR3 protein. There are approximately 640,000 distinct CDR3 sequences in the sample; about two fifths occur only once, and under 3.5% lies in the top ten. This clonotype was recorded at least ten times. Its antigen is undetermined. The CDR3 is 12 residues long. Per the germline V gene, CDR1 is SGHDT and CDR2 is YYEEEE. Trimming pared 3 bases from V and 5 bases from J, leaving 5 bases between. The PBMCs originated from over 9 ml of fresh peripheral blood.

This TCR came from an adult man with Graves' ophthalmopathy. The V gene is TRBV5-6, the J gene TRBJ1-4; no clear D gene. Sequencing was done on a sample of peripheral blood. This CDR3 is CASSWKNEKLFF. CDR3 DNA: TGTGCCAGCAGCTGGAAGAATGAAAAACTGTTTTTT.